Below are 9 T cell receptor beta chains sequenced from a single sample in a study of regulatory T cells in long-lasting Graves disease. Arm-PCR of CDR3 regions and iRepertoire HTBI primers were the basis on which TCR beta libraries were built. TCRdb reprocessed the multiplex PCR reads via MiXCR and lists one record per CDR3 protein. The sample consists of about 430,000 distinct CDR3 sequences, 21% of them appearing once. Time point of the sample: persistent/refractory GD, antithyroid drugs over 5 years with positive TRAb. Scientists built the TCR library using RNA that was extracted from PBMCs. Specimen: peripheral blood mononuclear cells (PBMCs), collected when the disease was refractory, from a patient treated with antithyroid drugs. Source of these receptors: a female donor with Graves disease.

This clonotype was counted ten times or more. The chain recombines TRBV28 with TRBJ2-4; D assignment may be TRBD1 or TRBD2 (5 bases each). Germline assignment: CDR1 MDHEN and CDR2 SYDVKM. Trimming took 2 bases from V and 1 from J, leaving 6 bases between them. The CDR3 sequence is 14 residues long. The CDR3 protein is CASSLGDAKNIQYF. The CDR3 nucleotides are TGTGCCAGCAGTTTAGGGGACGCCAAAAACATTCAGTACTTC.

V and J are TRBV20-1 and TRBJ2-7; 9 nucleotides agree with TRBD1. V lost 3 bases, J lost 1 base, and 4 bases stayed unmatched. Germline loops: CDR1 DFQATT, CDR2 SNEGSKA (reference sequence). This CDR3 spans 14 amino acids. DNA for the CDR3: TGCAGTGCTAGTTACAGGGGGCAATCCTACGAGCAGTACTTC. Translation: CSASYRGQSYEQYF.

This chain links TRBV29-1 with TRBJ1-2; tentative D call: TRBD1 (6 bases). This CDR3 has 14 residues. V lost 3 bases to trimming and J lost 5 bases, with 16 bases between them. From germline, CDR1 is SQVTM and CDR2 ANQGSEA. The CDR3 DNA sequence: TGCAGCGTTGACTGGGGGGGCGCGGGTTATGGCTACACCTTC. Translation: CSVDWGGAGYGYTF.

This clonotype was seen at least ten times. This chain connects TRBV28 to TRBJ1-1, with D unclear. This CDR3 is built from 12 residues. The germline V gene encodes CDR1 MDHEN and CDR2 SYDVKM. Trimming pared 4 bases from V and 8 bases from J, leaving 11 bases between. CDR3 residues: CASSWPRREAFF. CDR3 DNA: TGTGCCAGCAGTTGGCCCCGGCGGGAAGCTTTCTTT. Using reference TRBV28 and TRBJ1-1 for the parts outside the CDR3, the full variable domain is DVKVTQSSRYLVKRTGEKVFLECVQDMDHENMFWYRQDPGLGLRLIYFSYDVKMKEKGDIPEGYSVSREKKERFSLILESASTNQTSMYLCASSWPRREAFFGQGTRLTVV.

This sequence joins TRBV29-1 and TRBJ1-2; a possible D gene is TRBD1 (6 bases). The length of the CDR3 is 11 residues. V was pared by 7 bases and J by 8 bases, with 14 bases between. The germline V gene has CDR1 SQVTM and CDR2 ANQGSEA. The CDR3 DNA reads as TGCAGCGCTGTATTGGGGGCCGGCTACACCTTC. This gives the protein CSAVLGAGYTF.

The V gene is TRBV28, the J gene TRBJ2-7; the match to TRBD2 covers 12 bases. The length of the CDR3 is 16 residues. After removal of 2 bases from V and 4 bases from J, the junction contained 6 bases not matched to a gene. CDR1 MDHEN and CDR2 SYDVKM come from the germline V gene. The CDR3 here is CASSLGLAGLVYEQYF. In DNA, the CDR3 is TGTGCCAGCAGTTTAGGACTAGCGGGATTGGTATACGAGCAGTACTTC. The variable domain in full, completed from reference TRBV28 and TRBJ2-7, reads DVKVTQSSRYLVKRTGEKVFLECVQDMDHENMFWYRQDPGLGLRLIYFSYDVKMKEKGDIPEGYSVSREKKERFSLILESASTNQTSMYLCASSLGLAGLVYEQYFGPGTRLTVT.

This clonotype came up a few times. The V call is TRBV20-1, the J call TRBJ1-2; D unclear. V shed 0 bases and J shed 7 bases, with 21 bases lying between them. Germline V gene data show CDR1 as DFQATT and CDR2 as SNEGSKA (reference sequence). The CDR3 contains 16 residues. Here the CDR3 reads CSARDPMSLLVGGYTF. CDR3 nucleotides: TGCAGTGCTAGAGACCCGATGAGTCTGCTAGTGGGTGGCTACACCTTC.

This clonotype was picked up many times. This sequence joins TRBV3-1 and TRBJ1-1, with D unclear. V lost 4 bases and J 0 bases, leaving 9 bases between the germline ends. The CDR3 consists of 14 residues. Germline CDR1 LGHDT, CDR2 YNNKEL (reference sequence). The CDR3 DNA sequence: TGTGCCAGCAGCCTTCAGACGATGAACACTGAAGCTTTCTTT. This translates into CASSLQTMNTEAFF.

The genes are TRBV18 and TRBJ2-7; D may match TRBD1 or TRBD2 (5 bases each). The CDR3 contains 15 residues. Trimming took off 4 bases at V and 0 bases at J, with 13 bases between the two ends. Germline CDR1 and CDR2: KGHSH and LQKENI. CDR3 sequence: CASSLRDASSYEQYF. The CDR3 DNA sequence: TGTGCCAGCTCACTCCGGGACGCCAGCTCCTACGAGCAGTACTTC.